Listed here are 8 T cell receptor beta chains from one sample, sequenced in a study of memory CD4+ T cells and cytomegalovirus serostatus. The table came from immunoSEQ multiplex PCR; TCRdb's copy has only in-frame clones and leaves some out. The sample holds about 48,000 clones, 78% seen once. Single viable CD3+CD4+CD8-CD45RO+ cells were sorted as the memory CD4+ T cells. Sequencing input: memory CD4+ T cells from blood. Receptors originate from an adult in good health and CMV-seronegative.

This chain uses TRBV27 with TRBJ1-2; 7 bases map to TRBD1. V lost 6 bases, J lost 3 bases, and 10 bases stayed unmatched. Germline CDR1 MNHEY, CDR2 SMNVEV (reference sequence). The CDR3 loop spans 15 amino acids. The CDR3 sequence: CASSLTGNGDYGYTF. Written as DNA, the CDR3 is TGTGCCAGCAGCTTGACAGGGAATGGGGACTATGGCTACACCTTC.

V is TRBV5-1 and J is TRBJ2-2; 8 bases fit TRBD1. CDR1 and CDR2 (germline): SGHRS, YFSETQ. With V trimmed by 2 bases and J by 6 bases, 6 bases remained unmatched. The CDR3 length is 15 residues. The CDR3 spells CASSFFDRGPGELFF. CDR3 nucleotides: TGCGCCAGCAGCTTCTTCGACAGGGGCCCCGGGGAGCTGTTTTTT.

The rearrangement links TRBV6-1 to TRBJ1-1; the D gene is possibly TRBD1 (6 bases). V gave up 0 bases and J gave up 11 bases, with 16 bases separating them. CDR3 length equals 14 residues. The germline gives CDR1 MNHNS, CDR2 SASEGT. CDR3 nucleotide sequence: TGTGCCAGCAGTGAAGCGGGGCCACAGGGTCCGGCTTTCTTT. Its protein product is CASSEAGPQGPAFF.

V usage is TRBV5-6 and J usage is TRBJ2-4; D remains unclear. The CDR3 is made up of 15 amino acids. Germline-derived CDR1 and CDR2 are SGHDT and YYEEEE. V was shortened by 1 base and J by 0 bases, with 8 bases between the two germline ends. In DNA form, the CDR3 reads TGTGCCAGCAGCTTGCTCGGGTCAGCCAAAAACATTCAGTACTTC. Residues: CASSLLGSAKNIQYF.

V is TRBV11-2 and J is TRBJ2-4, with D possibly TRBD1 on 6 matching bases. Trimming shortened V by 2 bases and J by 0 bases, and 17 bases separated the two germline ends. The CDR3 extends over 18 amino acids. CDR1 and CDR2 (germline): SGHAT, FQNNGV. The CDR3 protein is CASSLTGPPSLAKNIQYF. The CDR3 DNA follows: TGTGCCAGCAGCTTAACAGGGCCCCCGTCTTTAGCCAAAAACATTCAGTACTTC.

Only a few counts were recorded for this clone. The chain links TRBV5-6 to TRBJ1-5; 7 positions agree with TRBD1. The CDR3 spans 17 residues. The germline gives CDR1 SGHDT, CDR2 YYEEEE. The J segment lost 5 bases and the V segment lost 0 bases, leaving 11 bases of the junction unmatched. This CDR3 is CASSLGQGGFGHQPQHF. CDR3 bases: TGTGCCAGCAGCTTGGGTCAGGGGGGGTTTGGCCATCAGCCCCAGCATTTT. Full variable domain (rest looked up from reference TRBV5-6 and TRBJ1-5): DAGVTQSPTHLIKTRGQQVTLRCSPKSGHDTVSWYQQALGQGPQFIFQYYEEEERQRGNFPDRFSGHQFPNYSSELNVNALLLGDSALYLCASSLGQGGFGHQPQHFGDGTRLSIL.

This clone has only one observation. This sequence joins TRBV29-1 and TRBJ2-3; D is perhaps TRBD1 or TRBD2 (5 bases each). V lost 4 bases, J lost 2 bases, and 13 bases lay in between. The CDR3 runs 14 residues. From germline, CDR1 is SQVTM and CDR2 ANQGSEA. CDR3: CSVGKGTVTDTQYF. The CDR3 coding sequence is TGCAGCGTTGGCAAGGGGACCGTCACAGATACGCAGTATTTT.

The chain links TRBV5-1 to TRBJ1-2; 8 bases are a match to TRBD1. V shed 4 bases and J 6 bases; nucleotides not matched to a gene: 8. The length of the CDR3 is 14 residues. Germline V gene data show CDR1 as SGHRS and CDR2 as YFSETQ. The CDR3 nucleotides read TGCGCCAGCAGCAAACGGACAGGGCCTGATGGCTACACCTTC. Amino acids: CASSKRTGPDGYTF.